The clone carrying this TCR beta chain was seen a handful of times. What it binds is unknown. The table came from immunoSEQ multiplex PCR; TCRdb's copy has only in-frame clones and leaves some out. The sample carries 25,000 to 35,000 clones, more than 70% recorded once. These data come from a study of T cells in narcolepsy. Study-wide points: Reportedly, autoreactive clonotypes were serially detected in patients' blood but not controls'. Comparing one patient's CSF and blood CD4+ clonotypes highlighted HCRT- and TRIB2-specific autoreactive clonotypes. Some memory CD4+ repertoires had no autoreactive clone sequences.

The sequencing input was memory (CD45RA-) CD4+ T cells from blood. This TCR was sampled from a human donor in good health.

CDR3 amino acids: CASSDDLSQYF. The CDR3 nucleotides read TGTGCCAGCAGTGATGATTTGTCGCAGTACTTC. The J gene is TRBJ2-7, the V gene TRBV2, with D uncertain. The CDR3 runs to 11 residues. Germline V CDR1 and CDR2: SNHLY, FYNNEI. V was pared by 3 bases and J by 9 bases, with 9 bases between.